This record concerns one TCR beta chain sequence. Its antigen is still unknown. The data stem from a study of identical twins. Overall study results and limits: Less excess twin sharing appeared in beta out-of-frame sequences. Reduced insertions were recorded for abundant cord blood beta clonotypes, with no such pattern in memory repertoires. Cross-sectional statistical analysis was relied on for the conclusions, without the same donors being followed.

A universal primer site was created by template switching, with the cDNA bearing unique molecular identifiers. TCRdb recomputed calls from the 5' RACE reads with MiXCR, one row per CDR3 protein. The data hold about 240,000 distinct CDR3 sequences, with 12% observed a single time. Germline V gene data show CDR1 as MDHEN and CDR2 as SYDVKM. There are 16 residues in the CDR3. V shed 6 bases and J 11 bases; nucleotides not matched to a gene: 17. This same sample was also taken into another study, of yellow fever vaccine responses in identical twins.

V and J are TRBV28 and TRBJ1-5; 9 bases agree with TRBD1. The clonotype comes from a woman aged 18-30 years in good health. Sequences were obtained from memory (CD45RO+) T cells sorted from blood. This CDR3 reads CASRGFMTGGMGAQHF. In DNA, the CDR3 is TGTGCCAGCAGGGGCTTTATGACAGGGGGTATGGGGGCCCAGCATTTT. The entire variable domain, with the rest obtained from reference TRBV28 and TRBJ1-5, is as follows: DVKVTQSSRYLVKRTGEKVFLECVQDMDHENMFWYRQDPGLGLRLIYFSYDVKMKEKGDIPEGYSVSREKKERFSLILESASTNQTSMYLCASRGFMTGGMGAQHFGDGTRLSIL.